A single sample gave rise to the 14 T cell receptor beta chains below, sequenced in a study of metastatic and nonmetastatic thyroid tumors. The entire patient cohort was treatment-naive prior to thyroid surgery. TCRdb redid the clone calls on the PCR reads using MiXCR. The data show approximately 28,000 clones, around 20% seen once. The sample taken for sequencing was blood. These receptors were taken from a female donor with papillary thyroid cancer or a benign thyroid nodule (not recorded which). Some clones in this sample may be carry-over from other donors' samples.

This clone was counted many times. The chain employs TRBV19 and TRBJ2-1; D possibly matches TRBD1 or TRBD2 (5 bases each). V dropped 3 bases and J dropped 9 bases, with 21 bases sitting between them. The CDR3 runs 16 residues. The germline V gene has CDR1 LNHDA and CDR2 SQIVND (reference sequence). The CDR3 loop is CASSISRDLLRGEQFF. In DNA form, the CDR3 reads TGTGCCAGTAGTATTTCCCGGGACCTACTCAGAGGTGAGCAGTTCTTC.

J is TRBJ2-6 and V is TRBV19; 7 nucleotides line up with TRBD1. V gave up 2 bases and J gave up 1 base; unmatched junction bases: 5. The CDR3 spans 17 residues. Germline V gene lookup returns CDR1 LNHDA and CDR2 SQIVND (reference sequence). CDR3 loop: CASSIKGQISGANVLTF. CDR3 sequence (DNA): TGTGCCAGTAGTATAAAGGGACAGATTTCTGGGGCCAACGTCCTGACTTTC.

V gene TRBV6-2 or TRBV6-3 combines with J gene TRBJ2-3; D perhaps matches TRBD2 (7 bases). This CDR3 region has 18 residues. V gave up 6 bases and J gave up 5 bases, with 27 bases separating them. Per germline, CDR1 MNHEY and CDR2 SVGEGT. CDR3 sequence (DNA): TGTGCCAGCAGCTTCCCCGGAGGGGGGGGGGGGCATAGAGATACGCAGTATTTT. Protein product: CASSFPGGGGGHRDTQYF.

This clone was detected ten times or more. The chain carries TRBV6-2 or TRBV6-3 and TRBJ2-3; the match to TRBD2 covers 14 bases. The CDR3 consists of 18 residues. CDR1 and CDR2 (germline): MNHEY, SVGEGT. Trimming cost V 0 bases and J 3 bases; bases outside gene matches: 5. DNA of the CDR3: TGTGCCAGCAGTTACTCATCAAGACTAGCGGGGGGGACAGATACGCAGTATTTT. This sequence encodes CASSYSSRLAGGTDTQYF.

This clone came up many times. The V call is TRBV20-1, the J call TRBJ1-6; maybe TRBD1 (5 bases). Germline V gene sequence: CDR1 DFQATT, CDR2 SNEGSKA (reference sequence). Trimming took 6 bases from V and 0 from J, leaving 18 bases between them. This CDR3 has 17 residues. CDR3 nucleotides: TGCAGTGCCCCCGGGGGAGGGGCCCTCTCCTATAATTCACCCCTCCACTTT. It yields the protein CSAPGGGALSYNSPLHF.

The CDR3 DNA follows: TGTGCCAGCAGGGACAGGGACTCACCCCTCCACTTT. Residues: CASRDRDSPLHF. The chain employs TRBV6-1 and TRBJ1-6; 8 bases are a match to TRBD1. This CDR3 is built from 12 residues. The V gene's germline CDR1 is MNHNS and CDR2 SASEGT. V shed 6 bases and J 10 bases; nucleotides not matched to a gene: 2.

This clone was seen only once. This sequence joins TRBV20-1 and TRBJ1-4; TRBD1 matches 8 bases. Trimming cost V 3 bases and J 8 bases; bases outside gene matches: 14. The V gene's germline CDR1 is DFQATT and CDR2 SNEGSKA (reference sequence). This CDR3 region has 16 residues. Here the CDR3 DNA reads TGCAGTGCTAGGGGGGGCCCGGGACAGGCCAGGGAAAAACTGTTTTTT. Translating it yields CSARGGPGQAREKLFF.

This clone was detected a few times. This chain uses TRBV6-2 or TRBV6-3 with TRBJ2-3; 7 bases match TRBD1. Looked up from germline, CDR1 is MNHEY and CDR2 is SVGEGT. The CDR3 contains 14 residues. With V trimmed by 7 bases and J by 5 bases, 9 bases remained unmatched. The DNA for the CDR3 is TGTGCCAGCATGTACAGGGGTCCGGGAGATACGCAGTATTTT. Its translation: CASMYRGPGDTQYF.

This clone was seen repeatedly, ten times or more. V and J are TRBV19 and TRBJ1-1, with unresolved D. The V end lost 3 bases, the J end lost 0 bases, and 11 bases lay between the germline ends. The CDR3 runs 15 residues. Germline V lookup: CDR1 LNHDA, CDR2 SQIVND (reference sequence). The CDR3 DNA is TGTGCCAGTAGTATTGGCGGCAGCCTGAACACTGAAGCTTTCTTT. This codes for CASSIGGSLNTEAFF.

By its share, this clone is large. The rearrangement joins TRBV7-3 to TRBJ2-2; 8 bases map to TRBD1. Germline V gene sequence: CDR1 SGHTA, CDR2 FQGTGA. Trimming cost V 4 bases and J 2 bases; bases outside gene matches: 6. The CDR3 runs 16 residues. CDR3: CASSSWTGSNTGELFF. In DNA form, the CDR3 reads TGTGCCAGCAGCTCCTGGACAGGGAGCAACACCGGGGAGCTGTTTTTT.

The rearrangement links TRBV6-5 to TRBJ1-1; weak D call: TRBD1 (5 bases). V lost 2 bases to trimming and J lost 4 bases, with 8 bases between them. The CDR3 totals 13 residues. Germline CDR1 is MNHEY and CDR2 is SVGAGI. CDR3 sequence reads: CASSYRGPTEAFF. In DNA form, the CDR3 reads TGTGCCAGCAGTTACAGGGGCCCCACTGAAGCTTTCTTT.

The chain is built from TRBV6-1 and TRBJ2-7, with D possibly TRBD1 on 5 matching bases. The germline CDR1 and CDR2 sequences are MNHNS and SASEGT. The V end lost 6 bases, the J end lost 3 bases, and 18 bases lay between the germline ends. This CDR3 has 15 amino acids. The chain's CDR3 is CASRAPGFGIYEQYF. Written as DNA, the CDR3 is TGTGCCAGCAGGGCCCCAGGGTTCGGTATCTACGAGCAGTACTTC.

In its sample, this clone was seen many times. The V and J genes are TRBV5-1 and TRBJ2-1; 14 positions match TRBD2. Germline lookup yields CDR1 SGHRS and CDR2 YFSETQ. The CDR3 length is 15 residues. Trimming cost V 3 bases and J 7 bases; bases outside gene matches: 3. CDR3 sequence (DNA): TGCGCCAGCAGCTACGGACTAGCGGGGGGAAATGAGCAGTTCTTC. Translating gives CASSYGLAGGNEQFF.

This clone has ten or more counts. The chain uses TRBV7-2 and TRBJ1-4; 9 bases fit TRBD1. Germline CDR1 SGHTA, CDR2 FQGNSA. V was clipped by 1 base and J by 8 bases; unmatched bases: 2. The CDR3 totals 14 residues. The CDR3 here is CASSLGQGGEKLFF. The CDR3 coding sequence is TGTGCCAGCAGCTTAGGACAGGGGGGGGAAAAACTGTTTTTT.